The sequence of this T cell receptor (beta chain) was determined in a study of T cell responses to AZD1222 COVID-19 vaccine. Whole-study findings and limits: At baseline, seropositivity was found in only a handful of AZD1222 recipients.

V lost 5 bases and J lost 5; bases outside the gene matches: 18. The CDR3 length is 18 residues. Germline V gene lookup returns CDR1 SGHTA and CDR2 FQGTGA. Concerning this clone: The antigen remains unidentified.

This table comes from immunoSEQ multiplex PCR, and its TCRdb copy is limited to in-frame clones, with some not included. The data show about 110,000 clones, with roughly 87% seen just once and around 10% held by the top ten. Source: peripheral blood, taken on day 0 of AZD1222 vaccination. The TCR comes from an adult in good health. V gene TRBV7-3 combines with J gene TRBJ2-5; 9 bases agree with TRBD2. CDR3 bases: TGTGCCAGCAGCCCCCGGGGTGGCGGGGGGGCTCCTTGGGAGACCCAGTACTTC. Encoded protein: CASSPRGGGGAPWETQYF.